Listed below are T cell receptor beta chains from one sample, sequenced in a study of cytomegalovirus exposure and HLA in healthy donors. Libraries were prepared by immunoSEQ multiplex PCR; TCRdb keeps only in-frame clonotypes and omits some of them. The sample lists 190,000 or so clones; about four fifths were seen once. The specimen was PBMCs. The receptors were sampled from a male donor in good health and CMV-seropositive. Each CDR3 is given with its conserved first and last residue. The D gene is left open where the match is weak. Some rows have no size entry. The others give once, few or many, or a class for an expanded clone.

j_call	v_call	clone_size	d_call	cdr3_nt	cdr3_aa
TRBJ1-4	TRBV6-5	NA	NA	TGTGCCAGCAGCCAGGGACTTATTGAAAAACTGTTTTTT	CASSQGLIEKLFF
TRBJ2-7	TRBV29-1	NA	TRBD2	TGCAGCGTTGAAGATCGGGCTGAGCGGGGACCCTACGAGCAGTACTTC	CSVEDRAERGPYEQYF
TRBJ1-1	TRBV7-3	NA	NA	TGTGCCAGCAGCTTAATAGGCGGGAGTATGAACACTGAAGCTTTCTTT	CASSLIGGSMNTEAFF
TRBJ1-6	TRBV7-3	NA	NA	TGTGCCAGCAGCTTAAAAGCGCCCCCCGGTTCACCCCTCCACTTT	CASSLKAPPGSPLHF
TRBJ1-3	TRBV6-5	NA	TRBD1	TGTGCCAGCAGCCCGACAGGGGCTGGAAACACCATATATTTT	CASSPTGAGNTIYF
TRBJ2-1	TRBV7-9	few	NA	TGTGCCAGCAACAACCGTCCTAGGGACATCCTGGACAATGAGCAGTTCTTC	CASNNRPRDILDNEQFF
TRBJ2-5	TRBV15	NA	TRBD2	TGTGCCATTGCACTAGCGGGAGATTCGGAGACCCAGTACTTC	CAIALAGDSETQYF
TRBJ2-7	TRBV25-1	NA	TRBD2	TGTGCCCGCCACTTAGAGGCGGGAGTTTGGGCCTACGAGCAGTACTTC	CARHLEAGVWAYEQYF
TRBJ2-6	TRBV11-2	NA	NA	TGTGCCAGCAGCCCTTCGGCCGGCCGGGGTGGGGCCAACGTCCTGACTTTC	CASSPSAGRGGANVLTF
TRBJ2-3	TRBV18	NA	NA	TGTGCCAGCTCACCACCGGTAGGGGCCGGCACAGATACGCAGTATTTT	CASSPPVGAGTDTQYF
TRBJ1-2	TRBV7-6	NA	NA	TGTGCCAGCAGCCTCGCCTCGGGAGGAGATACCTATGGCTACACCTTC	CASSLASGGDTYGYTF
TRBJ1-6	TRBV7-9	NA	NA	TGTGCCAGCGCAACCGTGGGCCGATATAATTCACCCCTCCACTTT	CASATVGRYNSPLHF
TRBJ1-5	TRBV27	NA	NA	TGTGCCAGCAGTTTTCAGGGTGTGGGTCAGCCCCAGCATTTT	CASSFQGVGQPQHF
TRBJ2-7	TRBV5-4	NA	TRBD1	TGTGCCGTTACAGGGGAGAGCTCCTACGAGCAGTACTTC	CAVTGESSYEQYF
TRBJ2-7	TRBV7-9	NA	NA	TGTGCCAGCAGCACCGACATATCCTACGAGCAGTACTTC	CASSTDISYEQYF
TRBJ2-3	TRBV9	NA	TRBD2	TGTGCCAGCAGCGGGGCGTTGGGGGGAGGGACAGATACGCAGTATTTT	CASSGALGGGTDTQYF
TRBJ2-7	TRBV7-9	NA	TRBD2	TGTGCCAGCAGCTCCCGGGACTACTTGACCTACGAGCAGTACTTC	CASSSRDYLTYEQYF
TRBJ1-2	TRBV27	NA	NA	TGTGCCAGCAGTTCCTGGGCACGTAACTATGGCTACACCTTC	CASSSWARNYGYTF
TRBJ2-5	TRBV9	NA	NA	TGTGCCAGCAGCGTAGGAGGGGGGGGCCGCCAAGAGACCCAGTACTTC	CASSVGGGGRQETQYF
TRBJ1-2	TRBV7-2	NA	TRBD1	TGTGCCAGCAACCGGGACAGGGGGCTTTATGGCTACACCTTC	CASNRDRGLYGYTF
TRBJ2-7	TRBV28	NA	TRBD2	TGTGCCAGCGCCGGGGGGGGGCGGTATACCTACGAGCAGTACTTC	CASAGGGRYTYEQYF
TRBJ1-1	TRBV2	NA	NA	TGTGCCAGCAGCGTACAATTGAACACTGAAGCTTTCTTT	CASSVQLNTEAFF
TRBJ2-3	TRBV7-3	NA	TRBD2	TGTGCCAGCAGCTCCTTCAGTAGCGGGGGGGGAAGGTATTTT	CASSSFSSGGGRYF
TRBJ1-2	TRBV29-1	NA	NA	TGCAGCGTTGAAGTACAGGGTGGCGGCTACACCTTC	CSVEVQGGGYTF
TRBJ1-2	TRBV19	NA	TRBD1	TGTGCCAGTAGTACCCCGGGACAGACTTACTATGGCTACACCTTC	CASSTPGQTYYGYTF
TRBJ2-5	TRBV9	NA	TRBD1	TGTGCCAGCAGCCCCCGACAGGGTCGGGGAGAGACCCAGTACTTC	CASSPRQGRGETQYF
TRBJ1-5	TRBV30	once	TRBD1	TGTGCCTGGAGTCAGGGGGCGAGCAGCAATCAGCCCCAGCATTTT	CAWSQGASSNQPQHF
TRBJ2-7	TRBV9	NA	NA	TGTGCCAGCAGCCCCAGTCTTCGCTCCTACGAGCAGTACTTC	CASSPSLRSYEQYF
TRBJ2-3	TRBV29-1	NA	NA	TGCAGCGCTGGGGCCGAAAAGGGGGATACGCAGTATTTT	CSAGAEKGDTQYF
TRBJ2-2	TRBV9	NA	NA	TGTGCCAGCAGCGGTAGGTCTGGGCAGAACACCGGGGAGCTGTTTTTT	CASSGRSGQNTGELFF
TRBJ2-1	TRBV18	NA	TRBD2	TGTGCCAGCTCACCCGCGGGGGTAGAGAACGGTGAGCAGTTCTTC	CASSPAGVENGEQFF
TRBJ2-5	TRBV7-9	NA	TRBD2	TGTGCCAGCAGCTTTTCGAAGACTAGCGGGGGGGTGGCAGAGACCCAGTACTTC	CASSFSKTSGGVAETQYF
TRBJ2-7	TRBV13	NA	NA	TGTGCCAGCAGCTTAGGCCAGGGGATGACTTCGGAGCAGTACTTC	CASSLGQGMTSEQYF